This T cell receptor beta chain was found in a study of cytomegalovirus exposure and HLA in healthy donors. This CDR3 is built from 15 residues. CDR1 and CDR2 from the germline V gene are SNHLY and FYNNEI. The primer mix had 60 Vbeta and 13 Jbeta primers. The repertoire was sequenced with immunoSEQ multiplex PCR; TCRdb's copy has only in-frame clones and lacks some. Here the sample spans more than 90,000 clones, about 76% being singletons. General observations from the study: It was shown in a later analysis that HLA-associated TCR beta chains were more clonally expanded than other, equally common chains.

A word on this clone: Its antigen is as yet unknown.

The sequencing sample was made of PBMCs. This TCR was sampled from a woman in her 70s in good health and CMV-seropositive. V gene TRBV2 combines with J gene TRBJ2-5; TRBD1 is a possible D gene (6 bases). The J call may be in error: the DNA end matches TRBJ2-7 better. The CDR3 DNA follows: TGTGCCAGCAGTCCTCCCAACAGGGAAAGGTACGAGCAGTACTTC. Translating it yields CASSPPNRERYEQYF.